A selection of T cell receptor beta chains follows, all from one sample in a study of T cell clones after liver transplantation. Using immunoSEQ multiplex PCR, the repertoire was profiled, and TCRdb retains in-frame clones only, with some absent. This repertoire shows more than 95,000 clones, approximately 78% found once; its top ten account for approximately 0.93%. Specimen: CD4+ T cells from blood, collected before liver transplant. These receptors originate from a human donor who received a liver transplant. Each CDR3 is given with its conserved first and last residue. Each record gives: J gene, clone size, D gene, V gene, CDR3 DNA, CDR3 protein. A D gene is named only where the DNA matches it firmly. Expanded clones get a size class; other rows say once, few or many, or leave the size out.

TRBJ2-7,NA,TRBD1,TRBV5-1,TGCGCCAGCAGCTTGCGACAGGGTGCCTACGAGCAGTACTTC,CASSLRQGAYEQYF
TRBJ1-2,NA,TRBD1,TRBV18,TGTGCCAGCTCACCAGCGACAGGGGGCAACTATGGCTACACCTTC,CASSPATGGNYGYTF
TRBJ2-3,NA,TRBD2,TRBV7-3,TGTGCCAGCAGCTTCTCTAGCGGGAGGGCAGATACGCAGTATTTT,CASSFSSGRADTQYF
TRBJ1-5,NA,NA,TRBV6-1,TGTGCCAGCACCAAAGGGGGGCTCGCTGGAATGCCCCAGCATTTT,CASTKGGLAGMPQHF
TRBJ1-1,NA,NA,TRBV29-1,TGCAGCGCATACAACACTGAAGCTTTCTTT,CSAYNTEAFF
TRBJ2-1,NA,TRBD2,TRBV5-1,TGCGCCAGCAGCCATAGCGGGCCCAGCTCCTACAATGAGCAGTTCTTC,CASSHSGPSSYNEQFF
TRBJ2-7,NA,TRBD1,TRBV15,TGTGCCACCAGCAAAGACAGGGGGCCCTACGAGCAGTACTTC,CATSKDRGPYEQYF
TRBJ2-7,NA,TRBD1,TRBV11-2,TGTGCCAGCAGCTCGGACAGGGGGCGAGAGGAGTACTTC,CASSSDRGREEYF
TRBJ1-1,NA,NA,TRBV28,TGTGCCAGCAGTGAACGGACAGTAGGCACTGAAGCTTTCTTT,CASSERTVGTEAFF
TRBJ1-4,NA,NA,TRBV30,TGTGCCTGGAACCAGGGAGGTGGTAATGAAAAACTGTTTTTT,CAWNQGGGNEKLFF
TRBJ2-5,NA,NA,TRBV27,TGTGCCAGCAGTAGGAGCCTTTTTGGGATGTGGGACACTCAAGAGACCCAGTACTTC,CASSRSLFGMWDTQETQYF
TRBJ1-2,NA,NA,TRBV19,TGTGCCAGTAGTACCACCGGGGGAGACTATGGCTACACCTTC,CASSTTGGDYGYTF
TRBJ1-2,NA,TRBD1,TRBV5-6,TGTGCCAGCAGCTTGGGTCAGGGGGCTTATGGCTACACCTTC,CASSLGQGAYGYTF
TRBJ2-2,NA,NA,TRBV5-8,TGTGCCAGCAGCTTCGACTGGCGCCGGGAGCTGTTTTTT,CASSFDWRRELFF
TRBJ1-1,NA,TRBD1,TRBV5-8,TGTGCCAGCAGCGACGGGACAGGGTACATGAACACTGAAGCTTTCTTT,CASSDGTGYMNTEAFF
TRBJ2-7,NA,NA,TRBV5-1,TGCGCCAGCAGCTCGAGGGGGGGGAACCCCTACGAGCAGTACTTC,CASSSRGGNPYEQYF
TRBJ1-6,NA,TRBD1,TRBV5-4,TGTGCCAGCAGCACTTACGGACAGGGGCTTTCACCCCTCCACTTT,CASSTYGQGLSPLHF
TRBJ2-3,once,TRBD2,TRBV19,TGTGCCAGTACCCCGACTAGCGGGATGTTCACAGATACGCAGTATTTT,CASTPTSGMFTDTQYF
TRBJ1-2,NA,NA,TRBV19,TGTGCCAGTAGTATCCGGGGGTGGAACTATGGCTACACCTTC,CASSIRGWNYGYTF
TRBJ2-7,NA,NA,TRBV7-2,TGTGCCAGCAGCTTAGGCGGCTACTCCTACGAGCAGTACTTC,CASSLGGYSYEQYF
TRBJ1-1,NA,NA,TRBV5-1,TGCGCCAGCAGCTCCCGCCCAGGAGAAATGGCTGAAGCTTTCTTT,CASSSRPGEMAEAFF
TRBJ2-7,NA,NA,TRBV30,TGTGCCTGTGCCGGGTGGGCTGCTTACGAGCAGTACTTC,CACAGWAAYEQYF
TRBJ2-5,NA,NA,TRBV7-9,TGTGCCAGCAGCTTAGACACAGGGACAGAGACCCAGTACTTC,CASSLDTGTETQYF
TRBJ1-1,NA,TRBD1,TRBV7-3,TGTGCCAGCAGCTTAAGGGGGGACAGGATGAACACTGAAGCTTTCTTT,CASSLRGDRMNTEAFF
TRBJ2-3,NA,TRBD2,TRBV18,TGTGCCAGCTCTCCCCTAGCGGGGGCCACAGATACGCAGTATTTT,CASSPLAGATDTQYF
TRBJ1-2,NA,NA,TRBV6-5,TGTGCCAGGGTGGGGCAGGGTACTAGCTATGGCTACACCTTC,CARVGQGTSYGYTF
TRBJ1-1,NA,NA,TRBV28,TGTGCCAGCAGGTTGGGTCACAGATCTCTTACTGAAGCTTTCTTT,CASRLGHRSLTEAFF
TRBJ1-1,NA,NA,TRBV29-1,TGCAGCGCCCTGGGAGGGCACACTGAAGCTTTCTTT,CSALGGHTEAFF